This TCR beta chain was sequenced in a study of blood T cells in healthy people across ages. Notes on the study in general: CMV status of donors was not determined, possibly confounding expanded clonotype changes. Estimated diversity across one million T cells was deemed an underestimate. In older individuals, TCR beta diversity per million T cells was lower, falling roughly linearly with age.

A few counts support this clonotype. Its antigen is still unknown. The authors ran a second PCR of about 6 to 11 cycles using a sample-barcoded 5' primer and a J-beta primer mix. Tags on each cDNA molecule came from a template-switch adaptor with 12 random nucleotides. TCRdb independently ran MiXCR on the 5' RACE reads; one entry per CDR3 protein. The repertoire has roughly 640,000 distinct CDR3 sequences, 25% to 35% of them found once; the top ten carry approximately 14%. V shed 2 bases and J shed 7 bases, with 5 bases lying between them. The germline V gene encodes CDR1 LGHDT and CDR2 YNNKEL (reference sequence). The CDR3 consists of 12 residues.

Input material: blood. J is TRBJ1-4 and V is TRBV3-1; D is unresolved. This TCR derives from an elderly woman in good health. The CDR3, as DNA: TGTGCCAGCAGCCAAAGATCTGAAAAACTGTTTTTT. This gives the protein CASSQRSEKLFF.